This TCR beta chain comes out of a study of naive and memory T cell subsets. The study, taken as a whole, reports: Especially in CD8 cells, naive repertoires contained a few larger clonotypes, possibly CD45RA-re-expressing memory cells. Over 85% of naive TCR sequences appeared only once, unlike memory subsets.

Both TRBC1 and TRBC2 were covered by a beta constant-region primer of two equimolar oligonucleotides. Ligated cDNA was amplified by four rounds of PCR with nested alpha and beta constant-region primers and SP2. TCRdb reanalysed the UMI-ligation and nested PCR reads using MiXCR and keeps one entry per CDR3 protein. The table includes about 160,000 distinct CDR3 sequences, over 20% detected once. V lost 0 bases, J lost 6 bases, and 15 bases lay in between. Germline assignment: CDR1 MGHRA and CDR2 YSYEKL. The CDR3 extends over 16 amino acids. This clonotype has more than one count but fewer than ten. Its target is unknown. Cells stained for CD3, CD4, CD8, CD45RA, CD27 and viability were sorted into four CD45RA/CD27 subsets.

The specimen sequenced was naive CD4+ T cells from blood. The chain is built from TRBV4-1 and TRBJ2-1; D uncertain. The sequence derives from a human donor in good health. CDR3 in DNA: TGCGCCAGCAGCCAAGACACACCTGGGGTCCGCAATGAGCAGTTCTTC. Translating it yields CASSQDTPGVRNEQFF.